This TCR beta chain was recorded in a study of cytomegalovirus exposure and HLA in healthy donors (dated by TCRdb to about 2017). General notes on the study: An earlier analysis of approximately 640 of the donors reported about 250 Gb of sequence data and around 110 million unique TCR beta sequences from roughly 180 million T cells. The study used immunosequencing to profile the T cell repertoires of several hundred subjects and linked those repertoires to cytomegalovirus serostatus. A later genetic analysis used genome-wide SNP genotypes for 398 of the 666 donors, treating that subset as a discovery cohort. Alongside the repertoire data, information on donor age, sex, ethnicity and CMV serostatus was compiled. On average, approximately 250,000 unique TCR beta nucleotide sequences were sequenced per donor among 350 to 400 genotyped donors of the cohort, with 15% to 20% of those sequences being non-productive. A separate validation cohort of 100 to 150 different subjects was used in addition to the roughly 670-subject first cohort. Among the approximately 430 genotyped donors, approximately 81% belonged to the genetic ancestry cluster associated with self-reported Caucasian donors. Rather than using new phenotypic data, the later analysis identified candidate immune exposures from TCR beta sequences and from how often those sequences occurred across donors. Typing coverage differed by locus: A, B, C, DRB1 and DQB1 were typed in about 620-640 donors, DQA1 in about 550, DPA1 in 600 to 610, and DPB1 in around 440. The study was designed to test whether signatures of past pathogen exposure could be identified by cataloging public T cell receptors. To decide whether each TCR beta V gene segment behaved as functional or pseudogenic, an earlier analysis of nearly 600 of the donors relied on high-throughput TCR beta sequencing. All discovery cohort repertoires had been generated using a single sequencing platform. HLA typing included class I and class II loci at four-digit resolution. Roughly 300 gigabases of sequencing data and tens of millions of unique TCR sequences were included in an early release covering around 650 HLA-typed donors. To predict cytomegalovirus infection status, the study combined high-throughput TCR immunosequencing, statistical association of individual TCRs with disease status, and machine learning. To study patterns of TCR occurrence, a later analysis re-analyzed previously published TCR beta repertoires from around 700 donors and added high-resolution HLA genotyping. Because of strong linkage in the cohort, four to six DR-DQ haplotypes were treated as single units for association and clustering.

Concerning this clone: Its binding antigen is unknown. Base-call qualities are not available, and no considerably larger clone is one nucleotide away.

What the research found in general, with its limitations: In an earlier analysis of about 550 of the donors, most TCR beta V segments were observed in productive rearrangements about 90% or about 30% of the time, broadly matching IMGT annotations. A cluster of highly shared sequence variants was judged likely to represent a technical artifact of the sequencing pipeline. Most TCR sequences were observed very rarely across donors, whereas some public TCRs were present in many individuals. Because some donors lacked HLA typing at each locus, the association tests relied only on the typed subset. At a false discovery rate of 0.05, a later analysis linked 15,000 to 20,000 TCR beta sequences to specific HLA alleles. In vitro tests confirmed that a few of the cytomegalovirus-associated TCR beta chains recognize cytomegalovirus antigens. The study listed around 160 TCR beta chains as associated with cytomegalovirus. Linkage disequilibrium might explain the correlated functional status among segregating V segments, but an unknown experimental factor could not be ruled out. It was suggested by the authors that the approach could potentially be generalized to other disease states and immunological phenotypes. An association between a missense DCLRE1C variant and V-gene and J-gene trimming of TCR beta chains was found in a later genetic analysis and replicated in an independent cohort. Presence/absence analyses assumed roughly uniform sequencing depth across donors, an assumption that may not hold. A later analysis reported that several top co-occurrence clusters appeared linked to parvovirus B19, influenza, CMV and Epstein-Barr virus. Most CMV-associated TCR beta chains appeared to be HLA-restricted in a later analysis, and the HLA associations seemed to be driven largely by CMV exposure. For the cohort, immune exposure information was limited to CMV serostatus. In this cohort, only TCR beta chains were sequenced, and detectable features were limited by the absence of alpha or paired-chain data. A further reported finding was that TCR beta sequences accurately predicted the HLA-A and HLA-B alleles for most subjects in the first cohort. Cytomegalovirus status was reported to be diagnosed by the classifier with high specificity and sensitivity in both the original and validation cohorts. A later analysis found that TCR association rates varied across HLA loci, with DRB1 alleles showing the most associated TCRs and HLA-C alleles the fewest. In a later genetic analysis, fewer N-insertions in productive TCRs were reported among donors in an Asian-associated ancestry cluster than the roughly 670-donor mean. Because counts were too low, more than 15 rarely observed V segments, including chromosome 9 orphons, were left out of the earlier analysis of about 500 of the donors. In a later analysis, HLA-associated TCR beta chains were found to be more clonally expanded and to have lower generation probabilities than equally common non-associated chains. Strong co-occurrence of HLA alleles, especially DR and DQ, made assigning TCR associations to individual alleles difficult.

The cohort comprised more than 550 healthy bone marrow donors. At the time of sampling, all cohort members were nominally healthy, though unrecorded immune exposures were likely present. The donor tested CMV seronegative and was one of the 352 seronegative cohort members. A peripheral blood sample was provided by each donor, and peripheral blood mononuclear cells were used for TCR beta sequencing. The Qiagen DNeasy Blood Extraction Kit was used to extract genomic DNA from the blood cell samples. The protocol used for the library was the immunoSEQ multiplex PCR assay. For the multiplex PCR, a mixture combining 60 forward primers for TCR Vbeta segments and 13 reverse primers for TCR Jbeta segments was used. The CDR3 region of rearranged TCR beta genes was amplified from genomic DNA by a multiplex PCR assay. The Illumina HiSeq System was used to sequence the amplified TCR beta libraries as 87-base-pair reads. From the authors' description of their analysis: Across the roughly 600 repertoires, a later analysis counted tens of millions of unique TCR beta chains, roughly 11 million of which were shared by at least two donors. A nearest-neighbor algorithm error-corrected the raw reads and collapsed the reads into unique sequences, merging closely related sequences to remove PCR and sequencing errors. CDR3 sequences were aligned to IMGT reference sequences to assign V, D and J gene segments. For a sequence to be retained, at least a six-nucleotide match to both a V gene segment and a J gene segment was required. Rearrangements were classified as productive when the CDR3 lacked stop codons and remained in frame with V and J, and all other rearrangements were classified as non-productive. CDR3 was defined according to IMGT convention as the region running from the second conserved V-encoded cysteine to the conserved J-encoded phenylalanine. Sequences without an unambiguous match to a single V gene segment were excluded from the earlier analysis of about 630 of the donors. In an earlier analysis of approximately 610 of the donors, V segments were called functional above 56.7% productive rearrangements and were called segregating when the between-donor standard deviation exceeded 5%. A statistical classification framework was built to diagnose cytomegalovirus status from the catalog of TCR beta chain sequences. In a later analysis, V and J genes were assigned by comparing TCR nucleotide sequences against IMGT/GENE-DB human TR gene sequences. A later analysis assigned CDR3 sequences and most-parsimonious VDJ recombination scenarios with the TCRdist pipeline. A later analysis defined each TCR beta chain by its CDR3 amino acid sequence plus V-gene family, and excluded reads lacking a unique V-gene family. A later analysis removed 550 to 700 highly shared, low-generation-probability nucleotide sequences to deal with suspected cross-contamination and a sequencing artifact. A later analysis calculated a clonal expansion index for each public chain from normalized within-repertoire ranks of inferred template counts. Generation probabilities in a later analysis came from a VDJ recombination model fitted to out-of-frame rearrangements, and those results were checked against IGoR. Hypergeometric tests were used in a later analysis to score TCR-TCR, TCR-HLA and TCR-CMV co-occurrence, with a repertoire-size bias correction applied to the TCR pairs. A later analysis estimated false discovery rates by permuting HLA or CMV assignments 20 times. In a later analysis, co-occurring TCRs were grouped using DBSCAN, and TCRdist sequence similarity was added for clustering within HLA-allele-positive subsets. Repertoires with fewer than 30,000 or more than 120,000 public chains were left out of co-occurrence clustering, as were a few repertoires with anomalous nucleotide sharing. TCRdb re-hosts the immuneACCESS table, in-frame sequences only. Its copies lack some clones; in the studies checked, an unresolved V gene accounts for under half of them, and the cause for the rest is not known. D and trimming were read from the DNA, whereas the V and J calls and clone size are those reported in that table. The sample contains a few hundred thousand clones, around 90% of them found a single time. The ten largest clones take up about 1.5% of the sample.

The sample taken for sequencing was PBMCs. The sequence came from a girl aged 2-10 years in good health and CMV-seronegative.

The DNA reads TGTGCCAGCAGCGTCGGGGGACTAGCTCCCTCAGGATCCTACGAGCAGTACTTC. Its protein is CASSVGGLAPSGSYEQYF. The chain uses TRBV5-6 and TRBJ2-7, with 9 bases in between that match TRBD2. The CDR3 has 18 amino acids, counting the end cysteine and phenylalanine. The CDR3 DNA has 54 bases and is translated from base 1. V has 4 bases trimmed and J has 1 base trimmed; junction bases matching no gene number 15. The germline V gene yields SGHDT for CDR1 and YYEEEE for CDR2.